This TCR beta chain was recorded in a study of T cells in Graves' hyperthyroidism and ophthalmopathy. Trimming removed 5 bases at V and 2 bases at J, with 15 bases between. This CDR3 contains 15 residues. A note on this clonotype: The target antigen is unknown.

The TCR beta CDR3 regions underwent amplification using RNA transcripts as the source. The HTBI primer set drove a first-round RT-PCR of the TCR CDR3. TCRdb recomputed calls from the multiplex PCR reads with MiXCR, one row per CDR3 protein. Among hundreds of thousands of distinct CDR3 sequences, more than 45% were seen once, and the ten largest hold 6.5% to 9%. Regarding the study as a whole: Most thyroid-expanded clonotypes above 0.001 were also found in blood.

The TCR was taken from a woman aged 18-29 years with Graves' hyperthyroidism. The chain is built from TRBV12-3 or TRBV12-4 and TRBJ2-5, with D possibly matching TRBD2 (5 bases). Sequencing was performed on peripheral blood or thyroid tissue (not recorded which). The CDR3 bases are TGTGCCAGCAGTCCCTACCCCAGGAGGCAAGAGACCCAGTACTTC. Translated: CASSPYPRRQETQYF.